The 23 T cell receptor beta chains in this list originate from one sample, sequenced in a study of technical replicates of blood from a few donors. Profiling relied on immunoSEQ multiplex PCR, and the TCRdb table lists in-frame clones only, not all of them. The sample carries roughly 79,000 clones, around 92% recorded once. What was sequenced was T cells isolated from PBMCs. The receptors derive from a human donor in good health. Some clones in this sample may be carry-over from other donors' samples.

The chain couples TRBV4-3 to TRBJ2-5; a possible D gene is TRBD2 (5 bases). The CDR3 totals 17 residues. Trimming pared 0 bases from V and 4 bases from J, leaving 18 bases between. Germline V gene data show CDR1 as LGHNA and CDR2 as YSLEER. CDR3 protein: CASSQDWAEGGRETQYF. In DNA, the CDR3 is TGCGCCAGCAGCCAAGACTGGGCTGAGGGCGGTCGAGAGACCCAGTACTTC.

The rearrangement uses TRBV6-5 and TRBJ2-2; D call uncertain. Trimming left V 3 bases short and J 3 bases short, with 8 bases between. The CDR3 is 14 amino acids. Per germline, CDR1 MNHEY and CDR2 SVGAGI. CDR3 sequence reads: CASSYRYYTGELFF. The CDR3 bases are TGTGCCAGCAGTTATCGCTACTACACCGGGGAGCTGTTTTTT.

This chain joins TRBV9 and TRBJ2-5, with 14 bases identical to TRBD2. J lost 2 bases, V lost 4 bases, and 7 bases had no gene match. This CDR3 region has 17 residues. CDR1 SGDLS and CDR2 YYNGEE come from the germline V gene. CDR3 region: CASSIGTSGRGQETQYF. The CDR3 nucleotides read TGTGCCAGCAGCATTGGGACTAGCGGGAGAGGGCAAGAGACCCAGTACTTC.

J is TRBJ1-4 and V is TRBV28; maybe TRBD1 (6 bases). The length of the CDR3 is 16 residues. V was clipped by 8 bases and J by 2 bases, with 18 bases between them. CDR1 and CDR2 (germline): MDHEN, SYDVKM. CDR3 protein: CASGTHVRGTNEKLFF. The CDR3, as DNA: TGTGCCAGCGGAACGCATGTGAGGGGGACTAATGAAAAACTGTTTTTT.

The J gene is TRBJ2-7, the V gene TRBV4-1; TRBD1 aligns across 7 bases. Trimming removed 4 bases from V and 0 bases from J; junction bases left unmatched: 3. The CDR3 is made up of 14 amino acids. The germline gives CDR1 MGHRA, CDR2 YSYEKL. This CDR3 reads CASSPGTDSYEQYF. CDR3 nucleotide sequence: TGCGCCAGCAGCCCCGGGACAGACTCCTACGAGCAGTACTTC.

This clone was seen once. The CDR3 spells CASSLSSGGYLTDTQYF. The CDR3 nucleotides read TGCGCCAGCAGCTTGTCTAGCGGGGGTTACCTCACAGATACGCAGTATTTT. This chain links TRBV5-1 with TRBJ2-3, with 10 bases fitting TRBD2. The V segment lost 1 base and the J segment 2 bases; nucleotides outside the gene matches: 7. In germline, CDR1 is SGHRS, CDR2 YFSETQ. This CDR3 spans 17 amino acids.

The CDR3 region is CASSQTGTGGYGGELFF. In DNA form, the CDR3 reads TGTGCCAGCAGCCAAACCGGGACAGGGGGCTACGGCGGGGAGCTGTTTTTT. The genes are TRBV27 and TRBJ2-2, with 12 bases matching TRBD1. The V gene end was trimmed by 6 bases and the J gene end by 7 bases; junction bases not matched to a gene: 12. The CDR3 spans 17 residues. Germline lookup yields CDR1 MNHEY and CDR2 SMNVEV (reference sequence).

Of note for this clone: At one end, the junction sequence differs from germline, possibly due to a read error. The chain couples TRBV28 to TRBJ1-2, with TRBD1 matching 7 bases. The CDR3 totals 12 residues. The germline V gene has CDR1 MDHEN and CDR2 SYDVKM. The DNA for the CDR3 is TGTGCCAGCAGTATACCAGGACAGGCTTCGATTTTC. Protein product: CASSIPGQASIF.

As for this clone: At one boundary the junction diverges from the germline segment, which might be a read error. The CDR3 DNA is TGTGCCAGCAGCCTAGACAGGTGGACCTACGAGCAGTACTTC. It yields the protein CASSLDRWTYEQYF. The J gene is TRBJ2-7, the V gene TRBV11-2; a possible D gene is TRBD1 (6 bases). Germline V CDR1 and CDR2: SGHAT, FQNNGV. This CDR3 is built from 14 residues.

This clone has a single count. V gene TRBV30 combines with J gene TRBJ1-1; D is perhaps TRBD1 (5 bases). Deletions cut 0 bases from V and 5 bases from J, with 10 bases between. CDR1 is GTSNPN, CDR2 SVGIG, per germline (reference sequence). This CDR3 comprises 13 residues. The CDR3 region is CAWSVSGRTEAFF. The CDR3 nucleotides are TGTGCCTGGAGTGTGTCAGGGCGGACTGAAGCTTTCTTT.

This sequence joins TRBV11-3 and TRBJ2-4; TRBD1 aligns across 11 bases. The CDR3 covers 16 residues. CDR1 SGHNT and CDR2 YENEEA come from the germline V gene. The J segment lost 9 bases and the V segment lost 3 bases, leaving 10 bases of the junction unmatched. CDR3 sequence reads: CASSLAGTGGAGIQYF. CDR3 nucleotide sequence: TGTGCCAGCAGCTTGGCCGGGACAGGGGGAGCGGGCATTCAGTACTTC. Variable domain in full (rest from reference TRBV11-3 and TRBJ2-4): EAGVVQSPRYKIIEKKQPVAFWCNPISGHNTLYWYLQNLGQGPELLIRYENEEAVDDSQLPKDRFSAERLKGVDSTLKIQPAELGDSAVYLCASSLAGTGGAGIQYFGAGTRLSVL.

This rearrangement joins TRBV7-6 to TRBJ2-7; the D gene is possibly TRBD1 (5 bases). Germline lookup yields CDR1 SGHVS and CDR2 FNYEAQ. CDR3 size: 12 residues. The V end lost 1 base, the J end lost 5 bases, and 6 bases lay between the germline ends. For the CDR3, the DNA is TGTGCCAGCAGCTTAGGACAGAACGAGCAGTACTTC. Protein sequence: CASSLGQNEQYF.

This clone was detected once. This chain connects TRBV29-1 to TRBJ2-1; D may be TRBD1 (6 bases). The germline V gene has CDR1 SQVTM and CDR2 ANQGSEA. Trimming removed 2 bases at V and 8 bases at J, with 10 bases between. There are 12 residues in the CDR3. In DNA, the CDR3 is TGCAGCGTTGAAAGGGGGAGCGATGAGCAGTTCTTC. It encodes CSVERGSDEQFF.

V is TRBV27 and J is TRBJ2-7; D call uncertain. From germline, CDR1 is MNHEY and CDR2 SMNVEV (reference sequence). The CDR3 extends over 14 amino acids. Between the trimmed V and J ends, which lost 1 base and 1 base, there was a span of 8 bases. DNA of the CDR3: TGTGCCAGCAGTTTATATTCGGGTTCCTACGAGCAGTACTTC. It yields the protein CASSLYSGSYEQYF.

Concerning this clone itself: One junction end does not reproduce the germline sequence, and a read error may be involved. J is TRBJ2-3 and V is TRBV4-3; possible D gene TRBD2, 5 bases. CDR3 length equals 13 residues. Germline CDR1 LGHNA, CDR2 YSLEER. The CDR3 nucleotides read TGCGCCAGCAGCCCAGTAATCCGGGATACGCGGTATTTT. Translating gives CASSPVIRDTRYF.

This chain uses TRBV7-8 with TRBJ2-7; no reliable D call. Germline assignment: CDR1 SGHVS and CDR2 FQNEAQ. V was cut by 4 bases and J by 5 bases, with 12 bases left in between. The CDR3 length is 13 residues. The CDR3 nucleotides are TGTGCCAGCAGCTCAGGCACCCTTGACGAGCAGTACTTC. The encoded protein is CASSSGTLDEQYF.

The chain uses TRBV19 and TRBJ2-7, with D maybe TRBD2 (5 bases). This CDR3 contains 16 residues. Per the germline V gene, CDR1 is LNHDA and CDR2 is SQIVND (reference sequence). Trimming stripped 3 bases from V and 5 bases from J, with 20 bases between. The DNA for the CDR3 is TGTGCCAGTAGTATGAGAGAGGGTAAGAGGATCCACGAGCAGTACTTC. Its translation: CASSMREGKRIHEQYF.

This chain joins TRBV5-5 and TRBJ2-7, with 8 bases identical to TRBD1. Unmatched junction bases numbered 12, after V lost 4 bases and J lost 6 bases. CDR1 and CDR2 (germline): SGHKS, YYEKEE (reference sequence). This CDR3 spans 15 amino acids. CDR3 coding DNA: TGTGCCAGCAGCCCAACCACAGGGGGGATAGCCGAGCAGTACTTC. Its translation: CASSPTTGGIAEQYF. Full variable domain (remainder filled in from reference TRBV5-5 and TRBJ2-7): DAGVTQSPTHLIKTRGQQVTLRCSPISGHKSVSWYQQVLGQGPQFIFQYYEKEERGRGNFPDRFSARQFPNYSSELNVNALLLGDSALYLCASSPTTGGIAEQYFGPGTRLTVT.

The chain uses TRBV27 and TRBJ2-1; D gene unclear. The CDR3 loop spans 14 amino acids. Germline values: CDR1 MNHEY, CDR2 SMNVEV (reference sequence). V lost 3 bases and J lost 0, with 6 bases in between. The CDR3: CASSLWSSYNEQFF. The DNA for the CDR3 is TGTGCCAGCAGTTTGTGGAGCTCCTACAATGAGCAGTTCTTC.

CDR3 coding DNA: TGTGCCAGCAGGCCTCAGGGGGCGCTTGGGGCCAACGTCCTGACTTTC. It encodes CASRPQGALGANVLTF. The rearrangement links TRBV28 to TRBJ2-6; 8 positions match TRBD1. This CDR3 contains 16 residues. Trimming removed 6 bases from V and 3 bases from J; junction bases left unmatched: 7. Germline V gene lookup returns CDR1 MDHEN and CDR2 SYDVKM.

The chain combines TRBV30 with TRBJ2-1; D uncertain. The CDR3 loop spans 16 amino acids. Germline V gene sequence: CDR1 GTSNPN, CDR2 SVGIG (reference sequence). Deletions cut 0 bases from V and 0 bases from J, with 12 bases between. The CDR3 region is CAWSVLWRSSYNEQFF. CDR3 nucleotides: TGTGCCTGGAGTGTACTCTGGCGGAGCTCCTACAATGAGCAGTTCTTC.

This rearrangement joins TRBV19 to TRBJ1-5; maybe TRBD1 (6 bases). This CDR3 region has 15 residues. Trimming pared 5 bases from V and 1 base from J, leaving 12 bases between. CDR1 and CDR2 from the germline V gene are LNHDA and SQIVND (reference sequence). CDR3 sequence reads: CASSARQASNQPQHF. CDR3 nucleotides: TGTGCCAGTAGTGCCCGACAGGCCAGCAATCAGCCCCAGCATTTT.

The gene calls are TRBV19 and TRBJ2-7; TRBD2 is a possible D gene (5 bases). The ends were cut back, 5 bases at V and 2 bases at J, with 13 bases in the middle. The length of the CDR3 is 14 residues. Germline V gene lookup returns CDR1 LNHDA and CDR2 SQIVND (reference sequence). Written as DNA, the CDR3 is TGTGCCAGTAGTTTTGGGATCGGGACCTACGAGCAGTACTTC. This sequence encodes CASSFGIGTYEQYF.